This T cell receptor (beta chain) was profiled in a study of blood T cell repertoires in COVID-19. Overall study context: Italy, Spain and the United States were the sources of the convalescent and acute COVID-19 samples.

Here immunoSEQ multiplex PCR was the method, and the copy in TCRdb shows in-frame clones only, minus some. The sample holds tens of thousands of clones, just over 90% seen once. This CDR3 has 13 residues. The V and J ends lost 6 bases and 4 bases, in that order; junction bases with no gene match: 4. CDR1 and CDR2 from the germline V gene are SGHNT and YENEEA. This TCR was sampled from a woman aged 50 to 65 in a cohort sampled during active COVID-19. Sequences were obtained from peripheral blood. This chain links TRBV11-3 with TRBJ1-1, with TRBD1 matching 8 bases. The CDR3 spells CASRQGAGTEAFF. CDR3 sequence (DNA): TGTGCCAGCAGGCAGGGGGCGGGCACTGAAGCTTTCTTT.